The rows below give T cell receptor beta chains drawn from one sample of a study of blood T cells in healthy people across ages. In TCRdb, the 5' RACE reads were re-called with MiXCR into one record per CDR3 protein. The table shows approximately 1.5 million distinct CDR3 sequences, with around 35% occurring only once. Sequenced: blood. Receptor source: a woman in her thirties in good health. CDR3s include the opening cysteine and the closing phenylalanine or tryptophan. D genes are given only for firm matches. Clone sizes are given selectively: once, few, many, or a class where the clone is expanded.

j_call d_call v_call clone_size cdr3_aa cdr3_nt
TRBJ2-3 TRBD2 TRBV2 few CASSRPSGGKSDTQYF TGTGCCAGCAGTCGTCCTAGCGGGGGCAAATCAGATACGCAGTATTTT
TRBJ1-6 - TRBV28 - CASSLSGSPHF TGTGCCAGCAGCCTGTCAGGGTCCCCCCACTTT
TRBJ2-3 TRBD2 TRBV7-8 - CASSLPALAGGSSTDTQYF TGTGCCAGCAGCCTCCCCGCACTAGCGGGAGGGAGTAGCACAGATACGCAGTATTTT
TRBJ2-3 - TRBV7-3 - CASSLSPSLDYKADTQYF TGTGCCAGCAGCTTATCTCCCTCTTTGGACTACAAGGCAGATACGCAGTATTTT
TRBJ1-1 - TRBV12-3/TRBV12-4 once CASNRRRNTEAFF TGTGCCAGCAACAGGCGCCGTAACACTGAAGCTTTCTTT
TRBJ2-1 TRBD2 TRBV2 few CASSALAGDNEQFF TGTGCCAGCAGTGCGCTAGCGGGGGACAATGAGCAGTTCTTC
TRBJ1-1 - TRBV15 once CATSREGGNTEAFF TGTGCCACCAGCAGAGAAGGCGGTAACACTGAAGCTTTCTTT
TRBJ1-1 - TRBV3-1 - CASSQEQSNTEAFF TGTGCCAGCAGCCAAGAACAGAGTAACACTGAAGCTTTCTTT
TRBJ2-1 - TRBV15 many CATSEKPPLRFF TGTGCCACCAGCGAAAAACCCCCCTTACGGTTCTTC
TRBJ2-7 - TRBV15 few CATSRGSRNFSYEQYF TGTGCCACCAGCAGAGGCTCTAGAAATTTCTCCTACGAGCAGTACTTC
TRBJ2-1 TRBD1 TRBV24-1 few CATGRQGATYNEQFF TGTGCCACCGGGAGACAGGGGGCCACCTACAATGAGCAGTTCTTC
TRBJ2-7 TRBD1 TRBV10-3 - CAISESRQGENEQYF TGTGCCATCAGTGAGAGCCGACAGGGAGAGAACGAGCAGTACTTC
TRBJ1-2 - TRBV28 - CASSSPDNYGYTF TGTGCCAGCAGTTCCCCTGACAACTATGGCTACACCTTC
TRBJ2-7 TRBD1 TRBV25-1 - CASSDGTEYEQYF TGTGCCAGCAGTGATGGGACAGAGTACGAGCAGTACTTC
TRBJ2-5 - TRBV27 few CATWNTEETQYF TGTGCCACCTGGAATACGGAAGAGACCCAGTACTTC
TRBJ2-3 - TRBV12-3/TRBV12-4 - CASRPGTAGNTQYF TGTGCCAGCAGGCCCGGGACAGCGGGCAATACGCAGTATTTT
TRBJ1-5 - TRBV28 - CASSLAFSSNQPQHF TGTGCCAGCAGCCTGGCCTTTTCCAGCAATCAGCCCCAGCATTTT
TRBJ2-7 - TRBV4-1 - CASSLSGASDANSYEQYF TGCGCCAGCAGCCTATCAGGGGCTAGCGACGCCAACTCCTACGAGCAGTACTTC
TRBJ2-1 TRBD2 TRBV28 - CASRIRASGANEQFF TGTGCCAGTCGAATCAGGGCTAGCGGGGCCAATGAGCAGTTCTTC
TRBJ2-7 - TRBV27 - CASSISWRDSYEQYF TGTGCCAGCAGTATCTCATGGAGGGACTCCTACGAGCAGTACTTC
TRBJ2-3 TRBD2 TRBV27 few CASSLRTSARTSDTQYF TGTGCCAGCAGTTTAAGAACTAGCGCCAGAACCTCAGATACGCAGTATTTT
TRBJ1-2 - TRBV6-5 few CASSYSSGGGLGYTF TGTGCCAGCAGTTACTCGAGCGGGGGCGGTTTAGGCTACACCTTC
TRBJ2-1 - TRBV9 many CASSAGLAGNEQFF TGCGCCAGCAGCGCGGGACTCGCAGGCAATGAGCAGTTCTTC
TRBJ2-1 - TRBV4-2 - CASSQARDFSYNEQFF TGTGCCAGCAGCCAAGCCAGGGACTTCTCCTACAATGAGCAGTTCTTC
TRBJ1-2 TRBD1 TRBV29-1 many CSVEHPGQGYGYTF TGCAGCGTTGAACACCCAGGACAGGGGTATGGCTACACCTTC
TRBJ2-1 - TRBV18 - CASSPPSIPGEQFF TGTGCCAGCTCACCACCCTCTATACCTGGTGAGCAGTTCTTC
TRBJ2-3 TRBD2 TRBV27 - CASNPGLSADTQYF TGTGCCAGCAACCCGGGACTAAGTGCCGATACGCAGTATTTT
TRBJ1-1 TRBD1 TRBV29-1 - CSVWGAQRGQNEAFF TGCAGCGTTTGGGGAGCTCAAAGGGGGCAAAATGAAGCTTTCTTT
TRBJ2-7 TRBD2 TRBV6-1 few CASSELRGGFEQYF TGTGCCAGCAGTGAATTGAGGGGAGGGTTTGAGCAGTACTTC
TRBJ2-6 - TRBV14 - CASSPCASGANVLTF TGTGCCAGCAGCCCCTGTGCCTCTGGGGCCAACGTCCTGACTTTC
TRBJ2-7 TRBD2 TRBV2 few CASSGKSGGAYEQYF TGTGCCAGCAGTGGAAAAAGCGGGGGTGCCTACGAGCAGTACTTC
TRBJ1-2 - TRBV6-6 - CASRIAGGTTRGGYTF TGTGCCAGCAGAATAGCCGGAGGGACAACCAGAGGAGGCTACACCTTC
TRBJ2-3 TRBD2 TRBV29-1 - CSVETTTSIVDARYF TGCAGCGTTGAGACCACGACTAGCATAGTAGATGCGCGGTATTTT
TRBJ1-5 - TRBV4-1 - CASSQGPGVVNQPQHF TGCGCCAGCAGCCAAGGACCAGGGGTAGTCAATCAGCCCCAGCATTTT
TRBJ1-1 - TRBV19 once CASSSGTKNTEAFF TGTGCCAGTAGCTCCGGGACAAAGAACACTGAAGCTTTCTTT
TRBJ2-1 TRBD2 TRBV6-2/TRBV6-3 - CASSIRWEGYNEQFF TGTGCCAGCAGCATCCGTTGGGAGGGGTACAATGAGCAGTTCTTC
TRBJ2-7 - TRBV27 - CASCPKGGDVYEQYF TGTGCCAGCTGTCCGAAGGGGGGAGACGTCTACGAGCAGTACTTC
TRBJ1-1 TRBD1 TRBV11-2 - CASTLYPTGGLGEAFF TGTGCCAGCACCCTTTACCCGACAGGGGGGTTAGGGGAAGCTTTCTTT
TRBJ1-2 - TRBV3-1 few CASSQGSGDIKGYTF TGTGCCAGCAGCCAAGGATCAGGGGACATAAAGGGCTACACCTTC
TRBJ1-2 - TRBV29-1 - CSISADYYGYTF TGCAGCATCTCGGCAGACTACTATGGCTACACCTTC
TRBJ2-3 TRBD2 TRBV5-1 few CASSSSGAGVTDTQYF TGCGCCAGCAGCTCTTCGGGTGCGGGGGTGACAGATACGCAGTATTTT
TRBJ2-7 - TRBV12-3/TRBV12-4 few CASSSPGTTYEQYF TGTGCCAGCAGTTCTCCCGGGACAACCTACGAGCAGTACTTC